These T cell receptor beta chains were read from a single sample in a study of CD4 T cells in relation to SARS-CoV-2 and coronaviruses. These receptors have no known antigen. Sequencing was performed with immunoSEQ multiplex PCR; in TCRdb, only in-frame clones are kept and a portion is missing. This table holds over 25,000 clones, about 75% found once. Sequencing was carried out using CD4+ T cells from PBMCs, cultured in vitro. These receptors all stem from a human donor in good health. CDR3s include the opening cysteine and the closing phenylalanine or tryptophan. The D gene is left open where the match is weak. Clone size appears in some rows only: once, few, many, or a class for an expanded clone.

J | V | size | D | DNA | CDR3
TRBJ1-2 | TRBV27 | - | TRBD1 | TGTGCCAGCAGTCGACAGGGACGACTATATAATGGCTACACCTTC | CASSRQGRLYNGYTF
TRBJ2-1 | TRBV7-2 | - | TRBD2 | TGTGCCAGCAGCTTTACCAGCGGGAGGATGGTAAATGAGCAGTTCTTC | CASSFTSGRMVNEQFF
TRBJ2-2 | TRBV11-3 | - | TRBD1 | TGTGCCAGCAGCTCCGGGACAGGGAGGGCCCCGAACACCGGGGAGCTGTTTTTT | CASSSGTGRAPNTGELFF
TRBJ2-3 | TRBV19 | - | - | TGTGCCAGTAGTGCGGGGGCGAACACAGATACGCAGTATTTT | CASSAGANTDTQYF
TRBJ2-3 | TRBV5-1 | - | - | TGCGCCAGCAGCTTGTCTAGCGCGCGCACAGATACGCAGTATTTT | CASSLSSARTDTQYF
TRBJ2-7 | TRBV11-2 | few | TRBD2 | TGTGCCAGCAGCCTGGGACTAGTTACCTACGAGCAGTACTTC | CASSLGLVTYEQYF
TRBJ2-7 | TRBV18 | - | TRBD2 | TGTGCCAGCTCACAAACGACTAGCGGGGGGGGCGAGCAGTACTTC | CASSQTTSGGGEQYF
TRBJ2-1 | TRBV5-1 | - | - | TGCGCCAGCAGCCCTTATAGCTCCTACAATGAGCAGTTCTTC | CASSPYSSYNEQFF
TRBJ1-2 | TRBV5-5 | - | TRBD1 | TGTGCCAGCAGCTTGGCTTTACAGGGGTATGGCTACACCTTC | CASSLALQGYGYTF
TRBJ1-2 | TRBV7-2 | - | - | TGTGCCAGCAGCTTAAGGCCTGGTCAGACGCAGAACTATGGCTACACCTTC | CASSLRPGQTQNYGYTF
TRBJ2-3 | TRBV19 | - | - | TGTGCCAGTAGTATTTGGACTGCGGCAGATACGCAGTATTTT | CASSIWTAADTQYF
TRBJ2-2 | TRBV13 | - | TRBD1 | TGTGCCAGCAGTCGACAGGGTAACACCGGGGAGCTGTTTTTT | CASSRQGNTGELFF
TRBJ1-5 | TRBV6-2/TRBV6-3 | - | - | TGTGCCAGCAGTTACTCCGCAAGACAGCGGAAGTATCAGCCCCAGCATTTT | CASSYSARQRKYQPQHF
TRBJ2-5 | TRBV7-7 | few | TRBD1 | TGTGCCAGCAGCTTAGGGGGGACAGCCCAAGAGACCCAGTACTTC | CASSLGGTAQETQYF
TRBJ1-6 | TRBV27 | once | - | TGTGCCAGCAGTTTGACAGAGGGACCTCGACCCCTCCACTTT | CASSLTEGPRPLHF
TRBJ2-5 | TRBV11-3 | once | - | TGTGCCAGCAGTTCAGGGTCGGGGAGACAAGAGACCCAGTACTTC | CASSSGSGRQETQYF
TRBJ1-1 | TRBV27 | - | - | TGTGCCAGCACCGACCTAATAGGGTACAGGAACACTGAAGCTTTCTTT | CASTDLIGYRNTEAFF
TRBJ2-7 | TRBV7-2 | - | - | TGTGCCAGCAGCGCGAAACCGGCCTGGTCCTACGAGCAGTACTTC | CASSAKPAWSYEQYF
TRBJ2-1 | TRBV3-1/TRBV3-2 | - | TRBD1 | TGTGCCAGCAGCCAAGGACAGGGTAGAAATGAGCAGTTCTTC | CASSQGQGRNEQFF
TRBJ2-2 | TRBV30 | - | TRBD2 | TGTGCCTGGAGTGCGGGACTAGCGAGCACCGGGGAGCTGTTTTTT | CAWSAGLASTGELFF
TRBJ1-1 | TRBV7-2 | - | - | TGTGCCAGCAGCTCGTCCCCGACGGGCGCTGAAGCTTTCTTT | CASSSSPTGAEAFF
TRBJ2-3 | TRBV10-3 | - | TRBD2 | TGTGCCATCAGTAAAACTAGCGGGGTCAGCACAGATACGCAGTATTTT | CAISKTSGVSTDTQYF
TRBJ2-1 | TRBV4-3 | - | TRBD1 | TGCGCCAGCAGCCAAGAAGGACAGGGTTGGAATGAGCAGTTCTTC | CASSQEGQGWNEQFF
TRBJ2-7 | TRBV2 | - | TRBD2 | TGTGCCAGCAGTGATTTGGCTAGCGGGACAGCCTACGAGCAGTACTTC | CASSDLASGTAYEQYF
TRBJ2-1 | TRBV7-3 | few | - | TGTGCCAGCAGCTTAGATTTTGGACCCTACAATGAGCAGTTCTTC | CASSLDFGPYNEQFF
TRBJ1-1 | TRBV3-1/TRBV3-2 | - | - | TGTGCCAGCAGCCAGGGTCTGAACACTGAAGCTTTCTTT | CASSQGLNTEAFF
TRBJ2-1 | TRBV19 | - | - | TGTGCCTCCGACTCGCGGGGGCTGTACAATGAGCAGTTCTTC | CASDSRGLYNEQFF
TRBJ1-2 | TRBV6-6 | once | - | TGTGCCAGCAGTTCTCCAAACACCTATGGCTACACCTTC | CASSSPNTYGYTF
TRBJ2-1 | TRBV9 | - | TRBD2 | TGTGCCAGCAGCGCCACGGGGAGGGCCTTGTACAATGAGCAGTTCTTC | CASSATGRALYNEQFF